The rows below give T cell receptor beta chains drawn from one sample of a study of blood T cell repertoires in COVID-19. Using immunoSEQ multiplex PCR, the repertoire was profiled, and TCRdb retains in-frame clones only, with some absent. The sample records approximately 94,000 clones, more than 65% being singletons. The sequenced sample consisted of peripheral blood. These receptors were collected from a man aged 65 to 85 with active or convalescent COVID-19. Both conserved end residues are part of each CDR3. Fields, in order: D gene, V gene, J gene, clone size, CDR3 protein, CDR3 DNA. D genes are given only for firm matches. Not every row has a clone size; where given, it reads once, few, many or a size class.

TRBD1	TRBV4-1	TRBJ2-7	once	CASSPGQGVFEQYF	TGCGCCAGCAGCCCGGGACAGGGGGTATTCGAGCAGTACTTC
TRBD1	TRBV5-1	TRBJ2-7	-	CASSLDQGAYEQYF	TGCGCCAGCAGCTTGGATCAGGGGGCCTACGAGCAGTACTTC
TRBD2	TRBV6-4	TRBJ2-7	-	CASSKLGGAREQYF	TGTGCCAGCAGTAAGCTCGGGGGGGCGAGAGAGCAGTACTTC
TRBD2	TRBV5-4	TRBJ2-2	-	CASSPSGSANTGELFF	TGTGCCAGCAGCCCTAGCGGGAGCGCGAACACCGGGGAGCTGTTTTTT
TRBD2	TRBV5-1	TRBJ2-1	-	CASSLTSGGYNEQFF	TGCGCCAGCAGCTTGACTAGCGGGGGTTACAATGAGCAGTTCTTC
-	TRBV19	TRBJ1-1	-	CASSAGAEAFF	TGTGCCAGTAGTGCAGGGGCTGAAGCTTTCTTT
-	TRBV19	TRBJ2-2	-	CASRGQAGELFF	TGTGCCAGTAGAGGTCAGGCCGGGGAGCTGTTTTTT
TRBD2	TRBV5-6	TRBJ2-5	-	CASSPRTSWWGDETQYF	TGTGCCAGCAGCCCGAGGACTAGCTGGTGGGGAGACGAGACCCAGTACTTC
TRBD1	TRBV5-4	TRBJ2-2	-	CASSLPQGAPTGELFF	TGTGCCAGCAGCTTACCCCAGGGGGCGCCCACCGGGGAGCTGTTTTTT
-	TRBV7-9	TRBJ2-7	-	CASSLQLPGYEQYF	TGTGCCAGCAGCTTACAGTTGCCGGGCTACGAGCAGTACTTC
-	TRBV20-1	TRBJ2-3	-	CSAVLVFAQYF	TGCAGTGCCGTCTTAGTTTTTGCGCAGTATTTT
-	TRBV30	TRBJ1-1	-	CAWSRGRGFTEAFF	TGTGCCTGGAGTAGAGGAAGGGGATTTACTGAAGCTTTCTTT
-	TRBV21-1	TRBJ2-1	-	CAREKQVKGDNEQFF	TGTGCCAGGGAAAAACAGGTGAAAGGGGACAATGAGCAGTTCTTC
-	TRBV19	TRBJ2-2	-	CASSIGRNTGELFF	TGTGCCAGTAGTATTGGCAGGAACACCGGGGAGCTGTTTTTT
-	TRBV5-6	TRBJ1-5	-	CASSSYRDSYSNQPQHF	TGTGCCAGCAGCTCTTATCGGGACTCCTATAGCAATCAGCCCCAGCATTTT